This T cell receptor (beta chain) was recorded in a study of blood T cell repertoires in COVID-19. Study-level background: The study drew acute and convalescent COVID-19 samples from the United States, Italy and Spain. T cells, B-cell-depleted T cells, or PBMCs provided the cDNA or gDNA that served as material.

As processed by the authors: Using reference gene primer amplification, nucleated cell counts were estimated. Method: immunoSEQ multiplex PCR; TCRdb's copy keeps in-frame clones and lacks some. The DNA was the basis for D and trimming; V, J and clone size are from that table. This table holds around 26,000 clones, about 90% found once. The germline V gene has CDR1 KGHDR and CDR2 SFDVKD. The CDR3 runs 15 residues. Trimming took 7 bases from V and 5 from J; bases not matched to a gene: 11. The specimen was peripheral blood. The gene calls are TRBV24-1 and TRBJ2-7, with 9 bases lining up with TRBD1. The TCR comes from a human donor in a cohort sampled during active COVID-19. CDR3 bases: TGTGCCACCAGCGAGATAGGGGACAGGGACGACGAGCAGTACTTC. Its translation: CATSEIGDRDDEQYF.